The next 12 T cell receptor beta chains were all read from a single sample in a study of CD4 T cells in relation to SARS-CoV-2 and coronaviruses. The unexposed donors gave CD4+ T cells in about 2010-2019, prior to COVID-19. Data came from immunoSEQ multiplex PCR; TCRdb stores just in-frame clones and leaves some out. Of roughly 60,000 clones listed, about 95% are singletons. Material: naive CD4+ T cells from PBMCs. As for subset: naive CD4+ T cells isolated by negative enrichment. These receptors were taken from a human donor in good health.

The CDR3 here is CASSPTVGLLFF. Here the CDR3 DNA reads TGTGCCAGCAGTCCTACGGTGGGGCTGCTGTTTTTT. The chain combines TRBV28 with TRBJ2-2; the D gene is possibly TRBD1 (5 bases). The CDR3 contains 12 residues. CDR1 MDHEN and CDR2 SYDVKM come from the germline V gene. V was pared by 5 bases and J by 13 bases, with 14 bases between.

The chain combines TRBV5-5 with TRBJ1-1; no clear D gene. Per the germline V gene, CDR1 is SGHKS and CDR2 is YYEKEE (reference sequence). The CDR3 is 15 residues long. V was pared by 4 bases and J by 9 bases, with 22 bases between. The CDR3 here is CASSMIAVGIRKAFF. DNA for the CDR3: TGTGCCAGCAGCATGATAGCTGTGGGGATAAGGAAAGCTTTCTTT.

The rearrangement uses TRBV7-9 and TRBJ2-5, with unresolved D. CDR3 size: 14 residues. Germline V gene data show CDR1 as SEHNR and CDR2 as FQNEAQ (reference sequence). Trimming shortened V by 2 bases and J by 3 bases, and 10 bases separated the two germline ends. The CDR3 loop is CASSLTSGKETQYF. The CDR3 DNA follows: TGTGCCAGCAGCTTAACTTCCGGTAAAGAGACCCAGTACTTC.

This chain connects TRBV28 to TRBJ1-2, with 7 bases identical to TRBD1. The CDR3 is made up of 16 amino acids. V trimming: 1 base; J trimming: 4 bases; junction bases outside the gene matches: 9. Germline-derived CDR1 and CDR2 are MDHEN and SYDVKM. In nucleotides, the CDR3 is TGTGCCAGCAGTTTATACGGAGGGGGCAGTCTCTATGGCTACACCTTC. Amino acid sequence: CASSLYGGGSLYGYTF.

The chain couples TRBV15 to TRBJ2-1, with D maybe TRBD2 (5 bases). The CDR3 contains 16 residues. Trimming stripped 0 bases from V and 1 base from J, with 10 bases between. CDR1 is LNHNV, CDR2 YYDKDF, per germline (reference sequence). CDR3 nucleotide sequence: TGTGCCACCAGCAGAGATGCGGGCGCATCCTACAATGAGCAGTTCTTC. Protein sequence: CATSRDAGASYNEQFF.

V gene TRBV19 combines with J gene TRBJ2-1; maybe TRBD1 (6 bases). With 7 bases removed from V and 8 bases from J, the gap between germline ends came to 18 bases. Germline-derived CDR1 and CDR2 are LNHDA and SQIVND (reference sequence). This CDR3 contains 14 residues. The CDR3 is CASTSQGPGDEQFF. The CDR3 DNA reads as TGTGCCAGTACCTCTCAGGGGCCGGGCGATGAGCAGTTCTTC.

This CDR3 is CASSFTSDRGLNEQYF. The CDR3 DNA reads as TGTGCCAGCAGCTTTACATCGGACAGGGGGCTGAACGAGCAGTACTTC. This chain uses TRBV7-2 with TRBJ2-7, with TRBD1 matching 11 bases. Germline CDR1 SGHTA, CDR2 FQGNSA. CDR3 size: 16 residues. The ends lost 3 bases at V and 5 bases at J; junction bases unmatched: 9.

J is TRBJ1-5 and V is TRBV28, with 8 bases matching TRBD1. This CDR3 is 13 amino acids long. Germline assignment: CDR1 MDHEN and CDR2 SYDVKM. The J segment lost 6 bases and the V segment lost 6 bases, leaving 4 bases of the junction unmatched. The CDR3 protein is CASSPDRAQPQHF. In nucleotides, the CDR3 is TGTGCCAGCAGCCCGGACAGGGCTCAGCCCCAGCATTTT. Combining the CDR3 with reference TRBV28 and TRBJ1-5 gives the whole variable domain DVKVTQSSRYLVKRTGEKVFLECVQDMDHENMFWYRQDPGLGLRLIYFSYDVKMKEKGDIPEGYSVSREKKERFSLILESASTNQTSMYLCASSPDRAQPQHFGDGTRLSIL.

The chain links TRBV29-1 to TRBJ2-7, with 9 bases identical to TRBD1. The ends lost 4 bases at V and 0 bases at J; junction bases unmatched: 10. In germline, CDR1 is SQVTM, CDR2 ANQGSEA. This CDR3 is built from 16 residues. This chain's CDR3 is CSVAGIRTGVSYEQYF. The CDR3 nucleotides are TGCAGCGTTGCCGGTATTCGGACAGGGGTCTCCTACGAGCAGTACTTC.

The chain carries TRBV2 and TRBJ1-2; TRBD1 is a possible D gene (6 bases). The CDR3 has 13 residues. Trimming shortened V by 6 bases and J by 6 bases, and 14 bases separated the two germline ends. CDR1 and CDR2 (germline): SNHLY, FYNNEI. The CDR3 spells CASRGRTVNGYTF. The DNA for the CDR3 is TGTGCCAGCAGAGGTAGGACAGTAAATGGCTACACCTTC.

This chain connects TRBV18 to TRBJ1-1, with no clear D. Germline CDR1 is KGHSH and CDR2 is LQKENI. The CDR3 sequence is 15 residues long. V lost 3 bases to trimming and J lost 0 bases, with 11 bases between them. CDR3 residues: CASSPQEGMNTEAFF. The CDR3 DNA sequence: TGTGCCAGCTCACCCCAGGAGGGCATGAACACTGAAGCTTTCTTT.

This sequence joins TRBV21-1 and TRBJ2-3. TRBV21-1 is a listed pseudogene. The CDR3 consists of 14 residues. The chain's CDR3 is CASSKKLKADTQYF. The CDR3 DNA reads as TGTGCCAGCAGCAAAAAACTTAAGGCAGATACGCAGTATTTT.